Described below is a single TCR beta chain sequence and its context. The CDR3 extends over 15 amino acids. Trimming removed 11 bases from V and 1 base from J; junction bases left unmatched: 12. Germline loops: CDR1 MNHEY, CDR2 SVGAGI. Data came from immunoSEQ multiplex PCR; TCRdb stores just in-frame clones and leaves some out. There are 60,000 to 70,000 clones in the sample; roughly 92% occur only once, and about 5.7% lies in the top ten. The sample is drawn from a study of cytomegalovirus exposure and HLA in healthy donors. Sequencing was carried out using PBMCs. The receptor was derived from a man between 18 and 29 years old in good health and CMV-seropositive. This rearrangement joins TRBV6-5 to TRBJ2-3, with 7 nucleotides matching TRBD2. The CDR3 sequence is CAVGWREYRTDTQYF. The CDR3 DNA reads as TGTGCCGTCGGTTGGCGGGAGTATCGCACAGATACGCAGTATTTT.